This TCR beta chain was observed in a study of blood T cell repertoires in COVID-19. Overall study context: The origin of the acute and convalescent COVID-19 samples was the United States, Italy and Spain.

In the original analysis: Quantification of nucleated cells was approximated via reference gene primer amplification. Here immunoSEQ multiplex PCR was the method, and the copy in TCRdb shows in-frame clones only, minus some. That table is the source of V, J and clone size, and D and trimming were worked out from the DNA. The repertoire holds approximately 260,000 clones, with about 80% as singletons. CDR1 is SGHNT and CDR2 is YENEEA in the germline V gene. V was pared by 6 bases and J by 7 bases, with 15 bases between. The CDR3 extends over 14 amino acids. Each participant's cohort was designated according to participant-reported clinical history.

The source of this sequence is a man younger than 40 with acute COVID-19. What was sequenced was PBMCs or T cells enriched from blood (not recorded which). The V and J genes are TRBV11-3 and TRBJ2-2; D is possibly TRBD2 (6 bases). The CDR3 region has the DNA TGTGCCAGCAGTTCCGAAGGAGGGGTCGGGGAGCTGTTTTTT. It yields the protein CASSSEGGVGELFF.